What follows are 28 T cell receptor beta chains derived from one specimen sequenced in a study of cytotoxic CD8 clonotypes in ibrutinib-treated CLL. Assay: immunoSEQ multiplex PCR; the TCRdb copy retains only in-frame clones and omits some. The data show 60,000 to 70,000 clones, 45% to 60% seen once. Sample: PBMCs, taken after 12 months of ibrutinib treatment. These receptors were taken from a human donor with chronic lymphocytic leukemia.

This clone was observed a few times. Written as DNA, the CDR3 is TGTGCCAGCAGTTTAGGAGGGGCAGGGAACCAAGAGACCCAGTACTTC. Its protein product is CASSLGGAGNQETQYF. The gene calls are TRBV28 and TRBJ2-5, with D tentatively TRBD2 (6 bases). The CDR3 is 16 amino acids. V was shortened by 2 bases and J by 0 bases, with 13 bases between the two germline ends. Germline loops: CDR1 MDHEN, CDR2 SYDVKM.

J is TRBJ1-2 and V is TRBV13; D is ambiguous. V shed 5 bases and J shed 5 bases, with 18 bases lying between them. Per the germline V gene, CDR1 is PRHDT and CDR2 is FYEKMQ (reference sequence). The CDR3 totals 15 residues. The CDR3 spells CASSPMDGSPYGYTF. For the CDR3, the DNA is TGTGCCAGCAGCCCAATGGACGGGTCTCCTTATGGCTACACCTTC.

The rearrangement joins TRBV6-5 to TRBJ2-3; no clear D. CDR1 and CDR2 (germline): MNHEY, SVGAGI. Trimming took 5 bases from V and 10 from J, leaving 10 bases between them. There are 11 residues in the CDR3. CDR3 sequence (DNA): TGTGCCAGCAGTGAAACGATACCGCAGTATTTT. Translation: CASSETIPQYF.

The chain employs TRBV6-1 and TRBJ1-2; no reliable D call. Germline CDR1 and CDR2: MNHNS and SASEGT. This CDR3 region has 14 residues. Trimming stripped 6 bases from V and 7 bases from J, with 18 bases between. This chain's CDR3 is CASSQVSGEGGYTF. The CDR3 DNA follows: TGTGCCAGCAGCCAGGTCTCTGGGGAGGGTGGCTACACCTTC.

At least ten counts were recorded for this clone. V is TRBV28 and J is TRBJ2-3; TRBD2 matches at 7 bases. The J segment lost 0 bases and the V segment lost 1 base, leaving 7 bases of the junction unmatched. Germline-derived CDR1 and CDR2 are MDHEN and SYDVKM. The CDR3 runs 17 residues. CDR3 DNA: TGTGCCAGCAGTTTATTAGGCGGGGGACCTAGCACAGATACGCAGTATTTT. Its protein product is CASSLLGGGPSTDTQYF. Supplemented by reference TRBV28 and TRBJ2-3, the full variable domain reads DVKVTQSSRYLVKRTGEKVFLECVQDMDHENMFWYRQDPGLGLRLIYFSYDVKMKEKGDIPEGYSVSREKKERFSLILESASTNQTSMYLCASSLLGGGPSTDTQYFGPGTRLTVL.

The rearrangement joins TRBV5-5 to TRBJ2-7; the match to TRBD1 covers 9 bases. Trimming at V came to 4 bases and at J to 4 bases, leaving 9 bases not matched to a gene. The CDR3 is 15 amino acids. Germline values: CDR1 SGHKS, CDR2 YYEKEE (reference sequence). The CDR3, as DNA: TGTGCCAGCAGCCCGATGGGACAGGGCTTTTACGAGCAGTACGTC. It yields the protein CASSPMGQGFYEQYV.

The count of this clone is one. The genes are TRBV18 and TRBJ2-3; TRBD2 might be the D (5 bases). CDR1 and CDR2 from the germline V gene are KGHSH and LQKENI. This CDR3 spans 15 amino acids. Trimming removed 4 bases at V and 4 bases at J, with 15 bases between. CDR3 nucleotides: TGTGCCAGCTCACATTCCCCGCGGGTACCAGATACGCAGTATTTT. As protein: CASSHSPRVPDTQYF. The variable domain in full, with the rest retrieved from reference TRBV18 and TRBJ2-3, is NAGVMQNPRHLVRRRGQEARLRCSPMKGHSHVYWYRQLPEEGLKFMVYLQKENIIDESGMPKERFSAEFPKEGPSILRIQQVVRGDSAAYFCASSHSPRVPDTQYFGPGTRLTVL.

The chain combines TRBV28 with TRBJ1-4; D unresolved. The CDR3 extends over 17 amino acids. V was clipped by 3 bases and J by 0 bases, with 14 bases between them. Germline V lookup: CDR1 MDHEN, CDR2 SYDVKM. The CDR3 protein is CASSFQVRWTTNEKLFF. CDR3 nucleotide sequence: TGTGCCAGCAGTTTTCAGGTTCGATGGACAACTAATGAAAAACTGTTTTTT.

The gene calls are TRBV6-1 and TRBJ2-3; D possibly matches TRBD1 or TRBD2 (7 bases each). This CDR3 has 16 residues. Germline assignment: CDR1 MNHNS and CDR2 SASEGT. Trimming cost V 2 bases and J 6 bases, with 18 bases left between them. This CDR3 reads CASSERGGTVKDTQYF. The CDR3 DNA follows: TGTGCCAGCAGTGAAAGGGGGGGGACAGTCAAGGATACGCAGTATTTT.

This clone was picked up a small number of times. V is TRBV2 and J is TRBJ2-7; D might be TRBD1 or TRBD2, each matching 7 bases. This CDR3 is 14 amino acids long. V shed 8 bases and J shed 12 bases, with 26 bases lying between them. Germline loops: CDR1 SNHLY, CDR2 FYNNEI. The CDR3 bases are TGTGCCAGCCGGGGGGACGGGACAGCCGTTACCCCGTACTTC. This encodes CASRGDGTAVTPYF.

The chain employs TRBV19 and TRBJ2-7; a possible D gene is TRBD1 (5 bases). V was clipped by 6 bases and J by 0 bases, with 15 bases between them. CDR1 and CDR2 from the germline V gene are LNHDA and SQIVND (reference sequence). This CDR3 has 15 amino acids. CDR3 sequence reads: CASSRRQGVSYEQYF. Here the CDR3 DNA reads TGTGCCAGTAGCCGCCGCCAGGGCGTCTCCTACGAGCAGTACTTC.

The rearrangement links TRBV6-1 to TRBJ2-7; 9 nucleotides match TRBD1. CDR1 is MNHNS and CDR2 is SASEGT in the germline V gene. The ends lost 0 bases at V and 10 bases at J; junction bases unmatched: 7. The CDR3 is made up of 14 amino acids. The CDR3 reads CASSEALGTGRQYV. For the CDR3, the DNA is TGTGCCAGCAGTGAAGCGTTGGGGACAGGGAGACAGTACGTC.

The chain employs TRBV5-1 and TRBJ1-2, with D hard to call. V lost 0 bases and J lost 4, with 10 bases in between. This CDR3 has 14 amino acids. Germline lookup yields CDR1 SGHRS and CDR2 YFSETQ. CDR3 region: CASSLGRLSYGYTF. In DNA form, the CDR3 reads TGCGCCAGCAGCTTGGGCCGGCTCTCCTATGGCTACACCTTC. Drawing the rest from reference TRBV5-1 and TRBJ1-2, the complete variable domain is KAGVTQTPRYLIKTRGQQVTLSCSPISGHRSVSWYQQTPGQGLQFLFEYFSETQRNKGNFPGRFSGRQFSNSRSEMNVSTLELGDSALYLCASSLGRLSYGYTFGSGTRLTVV.

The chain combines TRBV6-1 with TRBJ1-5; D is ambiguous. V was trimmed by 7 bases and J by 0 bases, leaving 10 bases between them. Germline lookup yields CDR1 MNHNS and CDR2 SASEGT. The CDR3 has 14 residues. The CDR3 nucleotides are TGTGCCAGCACAAAGACGGATAGCAATCAGCCCCAGCATTTT. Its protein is CASTKTDSNQPQHF.

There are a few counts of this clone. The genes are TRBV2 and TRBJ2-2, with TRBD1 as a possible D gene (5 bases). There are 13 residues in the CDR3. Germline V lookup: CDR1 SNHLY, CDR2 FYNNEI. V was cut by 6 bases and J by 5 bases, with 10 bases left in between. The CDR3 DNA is TGTGCCAGCAGCGCCAGGGTTACCGGGGAGCTGTTTTTT. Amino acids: CASSARVTGELFF. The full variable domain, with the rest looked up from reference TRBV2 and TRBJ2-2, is EPEVTQTPSHQVTQMGQEVILRCVPISNHLYFYWYRQILGQKVEFLVSFYNNEISEKSEIFDDQFSVERPDGSNFTLKIRSTKLEDSAMYFCASSARVTGELFFGEGSRLTVL.

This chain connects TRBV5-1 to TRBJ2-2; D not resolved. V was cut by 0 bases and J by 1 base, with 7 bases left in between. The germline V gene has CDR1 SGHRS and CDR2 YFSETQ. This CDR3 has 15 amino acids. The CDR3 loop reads CASSLAPGNTGELFF. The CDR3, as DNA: TGCGCCAGCAGCTTGGCCCCAGGGAACACCGGGGAGCTGTTTTTT.

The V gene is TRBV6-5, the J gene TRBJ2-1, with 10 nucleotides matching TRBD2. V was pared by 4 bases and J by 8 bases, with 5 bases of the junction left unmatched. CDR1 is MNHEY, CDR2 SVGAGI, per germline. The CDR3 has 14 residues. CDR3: CASSSSGGIDEQFF. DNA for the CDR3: TGTGCCAGCAGTTCTAGCGGGGGCATAGATGAGCAGTTCTTC.

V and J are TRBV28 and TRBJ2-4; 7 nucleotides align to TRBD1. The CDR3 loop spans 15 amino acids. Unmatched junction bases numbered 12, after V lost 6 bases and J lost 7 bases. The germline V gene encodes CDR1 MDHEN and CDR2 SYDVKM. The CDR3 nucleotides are TGTGCCAGCAGCCGTAAAGGGGGCAGGCTGAACATTCAGTACTTC. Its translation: CASSRKGGRLNIQYF.

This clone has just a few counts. DNA for the CDR3: TGCGCCAGCAGTTCAGGGGCAGAGCAGTTCTTC. It specifies CASSSGAEQFF. V usage is TRBV10-1 and J usage is TRBJ2-1; TRBD1 might be the D (6 bases). CDR1 is WNHNN and CDR2 is SYGVQD in the germline V gene (reference sequence). Trimming cost V 5 bases and J 10 bases, with 9 bases left between them. CDR3 length equals 11 residues.

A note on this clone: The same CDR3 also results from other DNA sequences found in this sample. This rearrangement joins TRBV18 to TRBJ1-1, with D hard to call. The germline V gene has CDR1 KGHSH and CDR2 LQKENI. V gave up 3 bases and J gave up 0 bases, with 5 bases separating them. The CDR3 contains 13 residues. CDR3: CASSPVLNTEAFF. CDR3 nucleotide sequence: TGTGCCAGCTCACCTGTGCTGAACACTGAAGCTTTCTTT.

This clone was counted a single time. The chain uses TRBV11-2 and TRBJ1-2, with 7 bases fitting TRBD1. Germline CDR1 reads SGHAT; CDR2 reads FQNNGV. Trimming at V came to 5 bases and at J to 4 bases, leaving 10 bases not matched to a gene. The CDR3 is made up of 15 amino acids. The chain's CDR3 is CASSLSQGRLYGYTF. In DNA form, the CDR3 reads TGTGCCAGCAGCCTCTCACAGGGGCGGCTCTATGGCTACACCTTC.

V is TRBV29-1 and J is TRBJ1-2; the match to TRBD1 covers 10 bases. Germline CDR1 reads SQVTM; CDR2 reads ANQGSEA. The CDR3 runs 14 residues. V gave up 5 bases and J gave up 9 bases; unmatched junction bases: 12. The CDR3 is CSVLETGGAVSYTF. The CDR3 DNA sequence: TGCAGCGTTTTAGAGACAGGGGGCGCGGTTAGCTACACCTTC. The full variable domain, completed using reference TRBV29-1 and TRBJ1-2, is SAVISQKPSRDICQRGTSLTIQCQVDSQVTMMFWYRQQPGQSLTLIATANQGSEATYESGFVIDKFPISRPNLTFSTLTVSNMSPEDSSIYLCSVLETGGAVSYTFGSGTRLTVV.

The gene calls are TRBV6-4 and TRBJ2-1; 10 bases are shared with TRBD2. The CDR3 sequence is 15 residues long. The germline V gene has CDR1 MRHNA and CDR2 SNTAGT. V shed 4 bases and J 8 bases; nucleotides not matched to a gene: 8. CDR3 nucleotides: TGTGCCAGCAGTGGCATAGCGGGAGGAGGGGATGAGCAGTTCTTC. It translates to CASSGIAGGGDEQFF.

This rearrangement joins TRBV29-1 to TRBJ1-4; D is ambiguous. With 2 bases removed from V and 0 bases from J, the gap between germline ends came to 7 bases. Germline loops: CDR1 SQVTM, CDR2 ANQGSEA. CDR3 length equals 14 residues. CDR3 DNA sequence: TGCAGCGTTGAATACCGATCAACTAATGAAAAACTGTTTTTT. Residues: CSVEYRSTNEKLFF.

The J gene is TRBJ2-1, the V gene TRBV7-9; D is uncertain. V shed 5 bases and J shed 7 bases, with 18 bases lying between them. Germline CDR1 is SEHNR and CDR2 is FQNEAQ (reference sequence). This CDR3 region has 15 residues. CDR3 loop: CASSPPFRVGNEQFF. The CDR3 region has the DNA TGTGCCAGCAGCCCCCCCTTCCGGGTGGGGAATGAGCAGTTCTTC.

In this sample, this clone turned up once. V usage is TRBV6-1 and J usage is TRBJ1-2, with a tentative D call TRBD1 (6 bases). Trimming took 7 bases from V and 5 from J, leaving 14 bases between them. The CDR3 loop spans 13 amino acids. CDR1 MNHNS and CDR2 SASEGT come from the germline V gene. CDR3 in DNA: TGTGCCAGCAAGGGATGGGGGGCTTATGGCTACACCTTC. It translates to CASKGWGAYGYTF.

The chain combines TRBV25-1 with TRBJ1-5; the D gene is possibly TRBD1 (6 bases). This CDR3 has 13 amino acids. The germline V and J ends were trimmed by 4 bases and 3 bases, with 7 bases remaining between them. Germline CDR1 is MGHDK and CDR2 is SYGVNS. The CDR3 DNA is TGTGCCAGCAGTGCAGGGGTCAATCAGCCCCAGCATTTT. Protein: CASSAGVNQPQHF.

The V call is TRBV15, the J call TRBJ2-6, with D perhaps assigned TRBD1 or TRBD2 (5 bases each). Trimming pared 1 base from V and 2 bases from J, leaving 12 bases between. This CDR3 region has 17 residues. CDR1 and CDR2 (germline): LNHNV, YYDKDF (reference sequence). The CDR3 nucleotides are TGTGCCACCAGCAGAGTGCAGGGAGCTCCTGGGGCCAACGTCCTGACTTTC. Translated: CATSRVQGAPGANVLTF.